This note documents a single T cell receptor beta chain sequence. Its antigen is currently unknown. These data belong to a study of siplizumab effects on memory and regulatory T cells. General study results and limits: Naive versus memory phenotype went unassigned for roughly 75-97% of proliferating CD4+ or CD8+ clones. Siplizumab conditions gave an average of 68.8% Treg-derived mappable alloreactive CD4+ clones, versus around 26% for controls. Whether the proliferating Tregs (from siplizumab cultures) were suppressive was not confirmed.

The J segment lost 4 bases and the V segment lost 5 bases, leaving 4 bases of the junction unmatched. The CDR3 extends over 14 amino acids. Germline lookup yields CDR1 LNHDA and CDR2 SQIVND (reference sequence). Assay used: immunoSEQ multiplex PCR; TCRdb lists only in-frame clones, some missing. The top ten hold approximately 28% of the sample, which has tens of thousands of clones, about 90% seen once. The material sequenced was CD8+ T cells sorted from blood. This TCR derives from a human donor in good health. J is TRBJ2-7 and V is TRBV19, with 11 bases identical to TRBD2. Here the CDR3 reads CASSALAGDYEQYF. CDR3 in DNA: TGTGCCAGTAGTGCACTAGCGGGGGATTACGAGCAGTACTTC.